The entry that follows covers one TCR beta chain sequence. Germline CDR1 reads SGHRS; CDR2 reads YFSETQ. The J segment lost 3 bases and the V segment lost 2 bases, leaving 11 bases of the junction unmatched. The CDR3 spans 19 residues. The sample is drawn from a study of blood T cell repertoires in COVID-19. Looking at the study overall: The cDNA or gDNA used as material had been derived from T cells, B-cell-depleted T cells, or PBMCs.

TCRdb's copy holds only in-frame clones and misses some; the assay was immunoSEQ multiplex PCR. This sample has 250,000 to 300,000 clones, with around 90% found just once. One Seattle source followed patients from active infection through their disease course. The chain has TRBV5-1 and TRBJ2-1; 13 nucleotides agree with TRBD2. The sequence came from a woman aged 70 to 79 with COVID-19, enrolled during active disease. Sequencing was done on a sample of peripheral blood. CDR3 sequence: CASSFNLRLAGGLYNEQFF. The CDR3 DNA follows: TGCGCCAGCAGCTTCAACTTAAGACTAGCGGGAGGTCTCTACAATGAGCAGTTCTTC.